This TCR beta chain was identified in a study of early T cells in non-severe SARS-CoV-2 infection. As for the study in general: Sequenced material consisted of bulk RNA (from unsorted whole blood), and chains were unpaired.

Individual cDNA molecules were tagged with unique molecular identifiers. TCRdb re-analysed the 5' RACE reads in MiXCR, keeping a single row per CDR3 protein. The data show around 50,000 distinct CDR3 sequences, roughly 12% seen once. Findings and limits, study-wide: Database matching using VDJdb favored anti-spike CD8 responses, with private and CD4 specificities left missing.

CDR3 length: 17 residues. Germline V lookup: CDR1 SGHKS, CDR2 YYEKEE (reference sequence). Trimming took off 3 bases at V and 4 bases at J, with 17 bases between the two ends. Concerning this clonotype itself: As yet, its antigen is unknown.

The sequencing input was whole blood. The clonotype originates from an adult who was a healthcare worker with PCR-confirmed SARS-CoV-2 infection or an uninfected control (not recorded which). This chain uses TRBV5-5 with TRBJ2-6, with D tentatively TRBD1 or TRBD2 (5 bases each). The CDR3 DNA follows: TGTGCCAGCAGCTACAACCGGGACGGCGCGGGGGCCAACGTCCTGACTTTC. The encoded protein is CASSYNRDGAGANVLTF.